This T cell receptor beta chain was sequenced during a study of blood T cells in healthy people across ages. CDR1 and CDR2 from the germline V gene are DFQATT and SNEGSKA (reference sequence). Trimming cost V 3 bases and J 7 bases; bases outside gene matches: 4. The CDR3 loop spans 12 amino acids. As regards this clonotype: Antigen: not known.

A second PCR, run for about 7 to 12 cycles, used a sample-barcoded 5' primer plus a J-beta primer mix. TCRdb called the 5' RACE reads again in MiXCR, with one record for every CDR3 protein. The sample records approximately 800,000 distinct CDR3 sequences, around 36% being singletons. Study-wide results and caveats: TCR beta diversity tracked closely with naive T cell percentage.

The clonotype originates from a man between 18 and 29 years old in good health. The sample taken for sequencing was blood. V gene TRBV20-1 combines with J gene TRBJ1-1, with 8 nucleotides matching TRBD1. Written as DNA, the CDR3 is TGCAGTGCTAGCGGGACAGGAGGTGAAGCTTTCTTT. Its protein is CSASGTGGEAFF.